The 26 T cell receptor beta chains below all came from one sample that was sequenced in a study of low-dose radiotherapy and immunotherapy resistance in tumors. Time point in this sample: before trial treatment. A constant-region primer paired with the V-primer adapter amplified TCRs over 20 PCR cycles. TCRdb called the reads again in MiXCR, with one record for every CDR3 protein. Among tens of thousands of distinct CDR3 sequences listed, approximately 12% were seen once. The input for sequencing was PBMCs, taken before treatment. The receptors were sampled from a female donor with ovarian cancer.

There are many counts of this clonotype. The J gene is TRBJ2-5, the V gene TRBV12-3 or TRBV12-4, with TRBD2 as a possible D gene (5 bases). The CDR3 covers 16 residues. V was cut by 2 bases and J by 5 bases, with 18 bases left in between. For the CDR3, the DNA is TGTGCCAGCAGTTTAAGTTTGGAAGGGCGAGGGGAGACCCAGTACTTC. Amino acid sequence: CASSLSLEGRGETQYF.

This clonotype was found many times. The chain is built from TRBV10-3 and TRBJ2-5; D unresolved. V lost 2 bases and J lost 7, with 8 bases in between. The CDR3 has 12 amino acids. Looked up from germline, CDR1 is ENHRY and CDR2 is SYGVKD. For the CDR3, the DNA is TGTGCCATCAGTGAGCCTAAGGGGACCCAGTACTTC. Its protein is CAISEPKGTQYF.

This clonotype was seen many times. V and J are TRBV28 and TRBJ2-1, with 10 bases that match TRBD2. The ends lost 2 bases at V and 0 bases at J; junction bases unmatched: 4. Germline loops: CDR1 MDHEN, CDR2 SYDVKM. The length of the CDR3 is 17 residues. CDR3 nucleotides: TGTGCCAGCAGTTTAACTAGCGGGATACGCTCCTACAATGAGCAGTTCTTC. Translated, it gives CASSLTSGIRSYNEQFF.

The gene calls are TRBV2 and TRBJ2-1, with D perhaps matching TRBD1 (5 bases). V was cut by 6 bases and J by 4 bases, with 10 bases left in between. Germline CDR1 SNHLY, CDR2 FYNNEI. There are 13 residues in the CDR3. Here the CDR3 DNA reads TGTGCCAGCAGCGTCAACAGGTACAATGAGCAGTTCTTC. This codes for CASSVNRYNEQFF.

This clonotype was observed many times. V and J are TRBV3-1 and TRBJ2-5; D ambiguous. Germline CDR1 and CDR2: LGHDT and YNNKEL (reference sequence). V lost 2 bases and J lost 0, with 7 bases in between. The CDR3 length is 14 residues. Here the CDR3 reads CASSQFNNQETQYF. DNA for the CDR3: TGTGCCAGCAGCCAATTCAACAACCAAGAGACCCAGTACTTC.

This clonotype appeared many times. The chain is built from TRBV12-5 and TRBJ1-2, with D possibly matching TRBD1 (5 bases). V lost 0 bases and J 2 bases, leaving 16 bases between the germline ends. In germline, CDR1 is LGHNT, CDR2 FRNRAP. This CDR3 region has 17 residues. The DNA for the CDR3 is TGTGCTAGTGGTTTGGTACTGGACCGGAAGGGGAACTATGGCTACACCTTC. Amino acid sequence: CASGLVLDRKGNYGYTF.

CDR3 coding DNA: TGTGCCAGCAGGTATGGGACTAGCGCGTCCTACGAGCAGTACTTC. Protein: CASRYGTSASYEQYF. This sequence joins TRBV11-2 and TRBJ2-7; TRBD2 aligns across 10 bases. The germline V gene has CDR1 SGHAT and CDR2 FQNNGV. Trimming at V came to 6 bases and at J to 1 base, leaving 6 bases not matched to a gene. This CDR3 is built from 15 residues.

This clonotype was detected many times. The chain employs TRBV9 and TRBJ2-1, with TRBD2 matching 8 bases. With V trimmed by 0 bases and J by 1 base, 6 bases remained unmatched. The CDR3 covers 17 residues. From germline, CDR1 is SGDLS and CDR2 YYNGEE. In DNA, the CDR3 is TGTGCCAGCAGCGTAGTCGGGGGGGCCTGGTCCTACAATGAGCAGTTCTTC. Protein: CASSVVGGAWSYNEQFF.

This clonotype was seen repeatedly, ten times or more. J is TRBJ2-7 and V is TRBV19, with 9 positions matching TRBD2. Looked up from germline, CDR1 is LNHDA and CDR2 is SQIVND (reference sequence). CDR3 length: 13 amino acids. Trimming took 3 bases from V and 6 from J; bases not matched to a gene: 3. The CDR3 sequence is CASSIVTSGEQYF. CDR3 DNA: TGTGCCAGTAGTATCGTGACTAGCGGCGAGCAGTACTTC.

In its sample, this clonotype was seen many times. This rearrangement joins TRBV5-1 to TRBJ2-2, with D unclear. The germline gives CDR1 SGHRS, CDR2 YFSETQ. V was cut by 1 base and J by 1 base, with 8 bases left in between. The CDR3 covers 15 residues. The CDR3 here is CASSLPGLNTGELFF. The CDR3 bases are TGCGCCAGCAGCTTGCCCGGCCTGAACACCGGGGAGCTGTTTTTT.

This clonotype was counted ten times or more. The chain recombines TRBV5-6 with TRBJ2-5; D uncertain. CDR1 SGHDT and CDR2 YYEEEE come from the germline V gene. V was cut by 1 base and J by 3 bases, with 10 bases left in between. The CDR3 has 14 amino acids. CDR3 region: CASSLSGRKETQYF. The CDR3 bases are TGTGCCAGCAGCTTGTCAGGCAGAAAAGAGACCCAGTACTTC.

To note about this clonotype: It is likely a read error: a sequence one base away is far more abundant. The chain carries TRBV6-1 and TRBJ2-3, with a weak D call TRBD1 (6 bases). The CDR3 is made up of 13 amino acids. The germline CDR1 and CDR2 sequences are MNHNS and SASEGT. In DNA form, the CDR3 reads TGTGCCAGCAGTAGGACAGCCACAGGTACGCAGTATTTT. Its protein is CASSRTATGTQYF.

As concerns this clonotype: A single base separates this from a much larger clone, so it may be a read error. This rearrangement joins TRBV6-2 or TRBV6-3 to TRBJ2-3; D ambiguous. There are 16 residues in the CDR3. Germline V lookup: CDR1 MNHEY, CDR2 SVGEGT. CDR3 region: CTSSSRRVNDRDTQYF. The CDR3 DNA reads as TGTACCAGCAGTTCTCGACGGGTAAATGATAGAGATACGCAGTATTTT.

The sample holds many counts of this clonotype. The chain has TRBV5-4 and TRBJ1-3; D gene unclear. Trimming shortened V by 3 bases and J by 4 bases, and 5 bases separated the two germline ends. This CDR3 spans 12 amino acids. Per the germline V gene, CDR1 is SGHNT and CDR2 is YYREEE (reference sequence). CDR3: CASSSGGNTIYF. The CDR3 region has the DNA TGTGCCAGCAGCTCCGGCGGAAACACCATATATTTT.

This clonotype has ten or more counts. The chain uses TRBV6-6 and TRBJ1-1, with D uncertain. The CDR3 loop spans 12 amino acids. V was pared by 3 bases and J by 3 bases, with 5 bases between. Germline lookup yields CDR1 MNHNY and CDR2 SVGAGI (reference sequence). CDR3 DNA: TGTGCCAGCAGTTATCCGGACACTGAAGCTTTCTTT. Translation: CASSYPDTEAFF.

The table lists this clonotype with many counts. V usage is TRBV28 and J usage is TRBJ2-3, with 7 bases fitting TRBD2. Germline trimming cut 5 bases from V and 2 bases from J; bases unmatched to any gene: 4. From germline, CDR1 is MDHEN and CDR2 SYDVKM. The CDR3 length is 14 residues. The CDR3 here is CASSEAGFTDTQYF. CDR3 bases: TGTGCCAGCAGTGAAGCGGGATTCACAGATACGCAGTATTTT.

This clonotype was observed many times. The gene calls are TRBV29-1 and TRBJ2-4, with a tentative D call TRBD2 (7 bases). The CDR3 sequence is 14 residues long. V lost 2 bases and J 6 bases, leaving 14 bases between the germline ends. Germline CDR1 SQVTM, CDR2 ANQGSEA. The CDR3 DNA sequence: TGCAGCGTTGAATTCCGGGGGGCCGGAAACATTCAGTACTTC. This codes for CSVEFRGAGNIQYF.

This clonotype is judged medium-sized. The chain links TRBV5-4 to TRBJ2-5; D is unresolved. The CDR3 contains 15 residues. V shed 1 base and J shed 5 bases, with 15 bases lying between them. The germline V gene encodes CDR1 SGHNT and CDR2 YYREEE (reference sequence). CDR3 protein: CASSLLADKQETQYF. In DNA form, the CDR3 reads TGTGCCAGCAGCTTGCTGGCAGATAAGCAGGAGACCCAGTACTTC.

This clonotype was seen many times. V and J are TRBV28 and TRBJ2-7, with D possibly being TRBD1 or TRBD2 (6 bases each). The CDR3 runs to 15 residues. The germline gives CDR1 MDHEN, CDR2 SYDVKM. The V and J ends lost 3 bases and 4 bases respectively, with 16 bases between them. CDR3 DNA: TGTGCCAGCAGTTTGGGGGGCATAAAAGATTACGAGCAGTACTTC. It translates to CASSLGGIKDYEQYF.

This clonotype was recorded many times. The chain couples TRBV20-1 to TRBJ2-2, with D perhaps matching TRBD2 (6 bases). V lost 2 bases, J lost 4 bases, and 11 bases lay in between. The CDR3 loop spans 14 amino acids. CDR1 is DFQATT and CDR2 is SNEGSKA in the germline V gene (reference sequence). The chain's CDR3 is CSARLGTPTGELFF. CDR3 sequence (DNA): TGCAGTGCTAGACTCGGGACTCCCACCGGGGAGCTGTTTTTT.

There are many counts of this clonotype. For the CDR3, the DNA is TGTGCCAGTAGTGGACATACAAACTACGAGCAGTACTTC. Protein product: CASSGHTNYEQYF. The J gene is TRBJ2-7, the V gene TRBV19; D may be TRBD1 (5 bases). V lost 5 bases to trimming and J lost 3 bases, with 11 bases between them. The CDR3 length is 13 residues. Germline lookup yields CDR1 LNHDA and CDR2 SQIVND (reference sequence).

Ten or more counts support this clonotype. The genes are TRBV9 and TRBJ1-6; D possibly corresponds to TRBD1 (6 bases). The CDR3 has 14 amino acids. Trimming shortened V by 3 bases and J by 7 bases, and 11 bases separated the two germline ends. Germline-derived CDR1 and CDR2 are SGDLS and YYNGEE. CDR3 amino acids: CASSADRHNSPLHF. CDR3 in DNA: TGTGCCAGCAGCGCCGACAGGCACAATTCACCCCTCCACTTT.

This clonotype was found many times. The CDR3, as DNA: TGTGCCAGTAGTCCTACGGGCCCCAGATCTGAAAAACTGTTTTTT. Translation gives CASSPTGPRSEKLFF. The chain is built from TRBV19 and TRBJ1-4; D is unresolved. This CDR3 comprises 15 residues. With 5 bases removed from V and 7 bases from J, the gap between germline ends came to 17 bases. Per germline, CDR1 LNHDA and CDR2 SQIVND (reference sequence).

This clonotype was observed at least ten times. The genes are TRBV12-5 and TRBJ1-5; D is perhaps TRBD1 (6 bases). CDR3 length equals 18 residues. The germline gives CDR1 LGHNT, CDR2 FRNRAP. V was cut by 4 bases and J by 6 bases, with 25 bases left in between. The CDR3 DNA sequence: TGTGCTAGTGGTTCCGGACAGATAATGATCACTGGGGGTCAGCCCCAGCATTTT. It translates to CASGSGQIMITGGQPQHF.

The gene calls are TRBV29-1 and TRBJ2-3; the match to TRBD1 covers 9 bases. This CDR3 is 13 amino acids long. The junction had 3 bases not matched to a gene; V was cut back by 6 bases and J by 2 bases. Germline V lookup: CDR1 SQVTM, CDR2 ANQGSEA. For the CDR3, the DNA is TGCAGCGTCGGACAGGGGAACACAGATACGCAGTATTTT. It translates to CSVGQGNTDTQYF.

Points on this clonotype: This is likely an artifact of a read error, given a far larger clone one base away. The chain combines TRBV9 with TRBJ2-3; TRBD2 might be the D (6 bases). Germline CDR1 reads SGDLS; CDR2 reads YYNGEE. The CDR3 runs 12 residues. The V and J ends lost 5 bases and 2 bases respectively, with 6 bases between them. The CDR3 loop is CASRDYTDTQYF. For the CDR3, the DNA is TGTGCCAGCAGGGACTACACAGATACGCAGTATTTT.